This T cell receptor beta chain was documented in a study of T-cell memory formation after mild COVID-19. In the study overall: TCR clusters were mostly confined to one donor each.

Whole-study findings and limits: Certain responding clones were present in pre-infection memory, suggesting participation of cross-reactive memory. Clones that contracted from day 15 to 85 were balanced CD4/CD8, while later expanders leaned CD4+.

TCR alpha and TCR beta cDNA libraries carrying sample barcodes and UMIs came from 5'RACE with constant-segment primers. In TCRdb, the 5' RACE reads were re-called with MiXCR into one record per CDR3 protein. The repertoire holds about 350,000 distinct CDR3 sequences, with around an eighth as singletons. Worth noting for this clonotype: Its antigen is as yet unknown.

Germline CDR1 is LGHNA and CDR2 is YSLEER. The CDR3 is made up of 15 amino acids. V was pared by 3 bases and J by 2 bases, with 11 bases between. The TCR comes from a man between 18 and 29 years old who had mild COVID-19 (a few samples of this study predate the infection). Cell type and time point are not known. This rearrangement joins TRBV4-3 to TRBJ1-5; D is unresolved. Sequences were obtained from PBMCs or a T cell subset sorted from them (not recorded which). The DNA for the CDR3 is TGCGCCAGCAGCCAGTGGCACTTTCGCAATCAGCCCCAGCATTTT. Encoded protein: CASSQWHFRNQPQHF.